Below are 27 T cell receptor beta chains sequenced from a single sample in a study of blood T cell repertoires in COVID-19. Repertoires were generated with immunoSEQ multiplex PCR, while TCRdb's copy carries only in-frame clones and drops some. The table records roughly 110,000 clones, about 85% of them present only once. Sequenced sample: peripheral blood. The receptors were gathered from a man aged 35 to 55 with acute or convalescent COVID-19.

The DNA of the CDR3 is TGTGCCAGCAGCTTGGATAGCGGGAGGACCGGGGAGCTGTTTTTT. Protein product: CASSLDSGRTGELFF. The V call is TRBV11-1, the J call TRBJ2-2; TRBD2 aligns across 10 bases. The trim removed 3 bases at V and 5 bases at J, leaving 3 bases unmatched. Germline V gene data show CDR1 as SGHAT and CDR2 as FQDESV (reference sequence). CDR3 length equals 15 residues.

The V call is TRBV9, the J call TRBJ1-1; no clear D. V was clipped by 2 bases and J by 2 bases, with 7 bases between them. Germline CDR1 and CDR2: SGDLS and YYNGEE. The CDR3 is made up of 13 amino acids. CDR3 coding DNA: TGTGCCAGCAGCGTGAGGGCCAACACTGAAGCTTTCTTT. Translation: CASSVRANTEAFF.

The chain employs TRBV10-3 and TRBJ1-1; no clear D. The CDR3 is 11 residues long. Trimming pared 5 bases from V and 4 bases from J, leaving 5 bases between. Per the germline V gene, CDR1 is ENHRY and CDR2 is SYGVKD. Here the CDR3 DNA reads TGTGCCATCAGTCGCGGCACTGAAGCTTTCTTT. Protein sequence: CAISRGTEAFF.

The J gene is TRBJ1-6, the V gene TRBV4-1; D is possibly TRBD1 (6 bases). CDR3 length: 17 amino acids. V lost 5 bases, J lost 3 bases, and 17 bases lay in between. Germline CDR1 MGHRA, CDR2 YSYEKL. CDR3 DNA sequence: TGCGCCAGCAGCTCTTCCCCAGGGGACCTCTATAATTCACCCCTCCACTTT. This translates into CASSSSPGDLYNSPLHF.

The chain uses TRBV9 and TRBJ2-3, with 12 positions matching TRBD2. V was clipped by 0 bases and J by 8 bases; unmatched bases: 7. This CDR3 comprises 16 residues. Per the germline V gene, CDR1 is SGDLS and CDR2 is YYNGEE. The CDR3 DNA is TGTGCCAGCAGCGTAGGACTAGCGGGGGCCGGGGGTACGCAGTATTTT. Protein: CASSVGLAGAGGTQYF.

This rearrangement joins TRBV28 to TRBJ2-7; unclear D gene. Per the germline V gene, CDR1 is MDHEN and CDR2 is SYDVKM. There are 14 residues in the CDR3. The V and J ends lost 3 bases and 3 bases respectively, with 12 bases between them. As DNA, the CDR3 is TGTGCCAGCAGTTTTTTCGCTACTCACTACGAGCAGTACTTC. It specifies CASSFFATHYEQYF.

The chain couples TRBV5-6 to TRBJ2-5, with a possible D match to TRBD1 (5 bases). The CDR3 loop spans 14 amino acids. The V end lost 1 base, the J end lost 3 bases, and 10 bases lay between the germline ends. CDR1 and CDR2 (germline): SGHDT, YYEEEE. CDR3 DNA sequence: TGTGCCAGCAGCTTGCTAGGGGCAAAAGAGACCCAGTACTTC. This encodes CASSLLGAKETQYF.

The V and J genes are TRBV19 and TRBJ1-1; 7 bases align to TRBD1. The CDR3 extends over 14 amino acids. CDR1 is LNHDA, CDR2 SQIVND, per germline (reference sequence). Trimming took 7 bases from V and 4 from J; bases not matched to a gene: 9. CDR3 nucleotides: TGTGCCAGTATCCGTTACAGGGGTCGCACTGAAGCTTTCTTT. Translation: CASIRYRGRTEAFF.

The gene calls are TRBV19 and TRBJ1-4; 8 bases are shared with TRBD1. The CDR3 covers 13 residues. Germline V gene data show CDR1 as LNHDA and CDR2 as SQIVND (reference sequence). V trimming: 10 bases; J trimming: 2 bases; junction bases outside the gene matches: 3. CDR3 region: CATRDRTNEKLFF. The CDR3 region has the DNA TGTGCCACCCGGGACAGGACTAATGAAAAACTGTTTTTT.

The chain couples TRBV7-2 to TRBJ2-1; D remains unclear. V was cut by 1 base and J by 5 bases, with 9 bases left in between. The CDR3 sequence is 14 residues long. Germline loops: CDR1 SGHTA, CDR2 FQGNSA. Here the CDR3 reads CASSLGQRNNEQFF. Here the CDR3 DNA reads TGTGCCAGCAGCTTAGGCCAGAGGAACAATGAGCAGTTCTTC.

The rearrangement uses TRBV4-3 and TRBJ1-6; a weak D match, TRBD1 (6 bases). The CDR3 has 17 residues. V was cut by 4 bases and J by 4 bases, with 17 bases left in between. The germline V gene has CDR1 LGHNA and CDR2 YSLEER. The CDR3 DNA reads TGCGCCAGCAGCCCCGAACAGGGAGGGGGATATAATTCACCCCTCCACTTT. It translates to CASSPEQGGGYNSPLHF.

The gene calls are TRBV3-1 (or the pseudogene TRBV3-2) and TRBJ2-5; 10 bases fit TRBD2. Germline V CDR1 and CDR2: LGHDT, YNNKEL (reference sequence). V was pared by 4 bases and J by 1 base, with 3 bases of the junction left unmatched. The length of the CDR3 is 15 residues. The CDR3 loop is CASSLAGGPQETQYF. As DNA, the CDR3 is TGTGCCAGCAGCCTAGCGGGAGGTCCCCAAGAGACCCAGTACTTC.

This clone occurred a few times. The genes are TRBV7-2 and TRBJ1-1; maybe TRBD1 (5 bases). Trimming shortened V by 5 bases and J by 1 base, and 11 bases separated the two germline ends. The CDR3 extends over 14 amino acids. Germline loops: CDR1 SGHTA, CDR2 FQGNSA. The DNA for the CDR3 is TGTGCCAGCAGCCCGAGCGGGGGGAACACTGAAGCTTTCTTT. Protein product: CASSPSGGNTEAFF.

The chain uses TRBV7-8 and TRBJ1-6; D remains ambiguous. With 5 bases removed from V and 0 bases from J, the gap between germline ends came to 17 bases. This CDR3 is built from 18 residues. In germline, CDR1 is SGHVS, CDR2 FQNEAQ. The CDR3: CASSRSVLGSSYNSPLHF. The CDR3, as DNA: TGTGCCAGCAGCCGATCTGTGCTTGGTAGCTCCTATAATTCACCCCTCCACTTT. The full variable domain, its missing parts supplied by reference TRBV7-8 and TRBJ1-6, is GAGVSQSPRYKVAKRGQDVALRCDPISGHVSLFWYQQALGQGPEFLTYFQNEAQLDKSGLPSDRFFAERPEGSVSTLKIQRTQQEDSAVYLCASSRSVLGSSYNSPLHFGNGTRLTVT.

This chain connects TRBV5-4 to TRBJ2-1, with D possibly TRBD2 on 5 matching bases. Between the trimmed V and J ends, which lost 2 bases and 0 bases, there was a span of 15 bases. Germline assignment: CDR1 SGHNT and CDR2 YYREEE (reference sequence). The CDR3 runs 17 residues. CDR3 loop: CASSLVGGSSSYNEQFF. In DNA form, the CDR3 reads TGTGCCAGCAGCTTAGTCGGAGGCTCGAGCTCCTACAATGAGCAGTTCTTC.

The V and J genes are TRBV6-6 and TRBJ1-2; 7 bases match TRBD1. The CDR3 is 15 amino acids. Germline V CDR1 and CDR2: MNHNY, SVGAGI (reference sequence). With 6 bases clipped from V and 4 bases from J, the junction kept 11 bases outside the gene matches. The CDR3 nucleotides are TGTGCCAGCAGCCCAGGGGGGCCGGGGCCCTATGGCTACACCTTC. Translation gives CASSPGGPGPYGYTF.

This chain links TRBV6-4 with TRBJ2-6, with 8 bases that match TRBD2. Germline CDR1 and CDR2: MRHNA and SNTAGT. The CDR3 totals 17 residues. Unmatched junction bases numbered 10, after V lost 6 bases and J lost 3 bases. CDR3 sequence (DNA): TGTGCCAGCAGCCCCTTAGCGGGGCGTGTTGGGGCCAACGTCCTGACTTTC. It translates to CASSPLAGRVGANVLTF.

The V and J genes are TRBV28 and TRBJ1-1; 10 bases fit TRBD1. The germline V gene encodes CDR1 MDHEN and CDR2 SYDVKM. The CDR3 is 14 residues long. The V segment lost 7 bases and the J segment 8 bases; nucleotides outside the gene matches: 10. The DNA for the CDR3 is TGTGCCAGCACCTCCGGGACAGGGGCTTTCGAAGCTTTCTTT. Amino acid sequence: CASTSGTGAFEAFF.

This chain connects TRBV2 to TRBJ1-6; D is unclear. CDR3 size: 14 residues. Per the germline V gene, CDR1 is SNHLY and CDR2 is FYNNEI. V dropped 7 bases and J dropped 3 bases, with 10 bases sitting between them. The CDR3 region is CASKEALYNSPLHF. The CDR3 DNA is TGTGCCAGCAAAGAGGCCCTCTATAATTCACCCCTCCACTTT. Based on the CDR3 plus reference TRBV2 and TRBJ1-6, the full variable domain is EPEVTQTPSHQVTQMGQEVILRCVPISNHLYFYWYRQILGQKVEFLVSFYNNEISEKSEIFDDQFSVERPDGSNFTLKIRSTKLEDSAMYFCASKEALYNSPLHFGNGTRLTVT.

V and J are TRBV6-5 and TRBJ1-2, with 9 bases aligning to TRBD1. V shed 0 bases and J 4 bases; nucleotides not matched to a gene: 3. CDR3 size: 15 residues. Per the germline V gene, CDR1 is MNHEY and CDR2 is SVGAGI. CDR3 region: CASSYSRDRAYGYTF. For the CDR3, the DNA is TGTGCCAGCAGTTACTCAAGGGACAGGGCCTATGGCTACACCTTC.

Many counts were recorded for this clone. CDR3 sequence (DNA): TGCGCCAGCAGCCAAGTTCGAGGGGAGACCCAGTACTTC. Translated, it gives CASSQVRGETQYF. The chain has TRBV4-1 and TRBJ2-5; D may be TRBD2 (5 bases). The V end lost 1 base, the J end lost 5 bases, and 8 bases lay between the germline ends. Germline CDR1 is MGHRA and CDR2 is YSYEKL. The CDR3 consists of 13 residues.

V gene TRBV14 combines with J gene TRBJ2-2, with 9 bases that match TRBD1. V dropped 4 bases and J dropped 0; count of bases not matched to a gene: 3. The germline V gene encodes CDR1 SGHDN and CDR2 FVKESK. The CDR3 length is 16 residues. CDR3 in amino acids: CASSLTGGPNTGELFF. In nucleotides, the CDR3 is TGTGCCAGCAGCCTCACAGGGGGCCCGAACACCGGGGAGCTGTTTTTT. Based on the CDR3 plus reference TRBV14 and TRBJ2-2, the full variable domain is EAGVTQFPSHSVIEKGQTVTLRCDPISGHDNLYWYRRVMGKEIKFLLHFVKESKQDESGMPNNRFLAERTGGTYSTLKVQPAELEDSGVYFCASSLTGGPNTGELFFGEGSRLTVL.

The chain uses TRBV29-1 and TRBJ1-2; D may be TRBD1 (6 bases). Trimming removed 3 bases at V and 7 bases at J, with 15 bases between. The CDR3 is 13 amino acids. Germline V gene data show CDR1 as SQVTM and CDR2 as ANQGSEA. CDR3: CSVDIGQGSGYTF. The CDR3 DNA reads as TGCAGCGTTGATATAGGGCAGGGGTCTGGCTACACCTTC.

This clone has just a few counts. The V and J genes are TRBV13 and TRBJ1-6; D gene uncertain. V lost 7 bases and J lost 10, with 20 bases in between. The CDR3 is 15 residues long. Per the germline V gene, CDR1 is PRHDT and CDR2 is FYEKMQ (reference sequence). The DNA of the CDR3 is TGTGCCAGCAACTCCAGGTGGTCCCCGTCGTCACCCCTCCACTTT. It specifies CASNSRWSPSSPLHF.

This chain links TRBV19 with TRBJ1-2, with 9 bases matching TRBD1. The CDR3 covers 15 residues. The germline V gene encodes CDR1 LNHDA and CDR2 SQIVND (reference sequence). V shed 4 bases, J shed 9 bases, and the junction held 12 bases outside the gene matches. The DNA for the CDR3 is TGTGCCAGTAGTAACCAGGGGACAGGGAGAGCTCGCTACACCTTC. It encodes CASSNQGTGRARYTF.

This clone was counted only a few times. This sequence joins TRBV7-2 and TRBJ1-3; D is perhaps TRBD1 (6 bases). The CDR3 is 15 amino acids. CDR1 SGHTA and CDR2 FQGNSA come from the germline V gene. Deletions cut 5 bases from V and 3 bases from J, with 14 bases between. The CDR3 protein is CASSRSGGLGNTIYF. The DNA of the CDR3 is TGTGCCAGCAGCCGGTCCGGGGGGCTTGGAAACACCATATATTTT.

The rearrangement uses TRBV19 and TRBJ1-5, with TRBD1 as a possible D gene (6 bases). Germline CDR1 and CDR2: LNHDA and SQIVND (reference sequence). The V end lost 2 bases, the J end lost 3 bases, and 8 bases lay between the germline ends. The CDR3 is 14 residues long. The CDR3 region has the DNA TGTGCCAGTAGTATAAGGGACACCAATCAGCCCCAGCATTTT. It codes for CASSIRDTNQPQHF. The whole variable domain, filled in from reference TRBV19 and TRBJ1-5, reads DGGITQSPKYLFRKEGQNVTLSCEQNLNHDAMYWYRQDPGQGLRLIYYSQIVNDFQKGDIAEGYSVSREKKESFPLTVTSAQKNPTAFYLCASSIRDTNQPQHFGDGTRLSIL.